What follows is one T cell receptor (beta chain) and its context. The repertoire was sequenced with immunoSEQ multiplex PCR; TCRdb's copy has only in-frame clones and lacks some. The repertoire consists of about 640,000 clones, with roughly 78% occurring once and the leading ten covering 1.8%. This sample is drawn from a study of shared clonotypes between healthy human individuals. All donors were healthy HIV-negative adults lacking recent acute infections or vaccinations. A split of CD4+ cells into CD45RA+ naive and CD45RA-negative memory subsets was performed. This CDR3 region has 17 residues. Unmatched junction bases numbered 14, after V lost 4 bases and J lost 6 bases. Germline V gene lookup returns CDR1 SGHRS and CDR2 YFSETQ.

V gene TRBV5-1 combines with J gene TRBJ2-1, with 9 bases aligning to TRBD1. The TCR originated in a woman younger than 45 in good health. Sequenced material: memory CD4+ T cells sorted from blood. Subset of the sample: CD45RA-negative fraction. This chain's CDR3 is CASSRGTGKIGGNEQFF. The CDR3 DNA sequence: TGCGCCAGCAGCCGGGGGACAGGGAAAATTGGTGGCAATGAGCAGTTCTTC.